Sequencing of this T cell receptor beta chain was carried out in a study of CD8+ T cells in alopecia areata. Findings and caveats of the study: Because of a solitary nonresponder, the connection of baseline CD8+ expansion to response stays uncertain.

TCR sequencing used cDNA made by reverse transcription of extracted RNA. The assay was immunoSEQ multiplex PCR, and TCRdb's table has in-frame clones only and misses some. This sample has fewer than 250,000 clones, with less than 50% found just once. Treatment in this sample: oral pan-JAK inhibitor, 5-10 mg twice daily. Details on this clone: Its antigen is unidentified.

The CDR3 length is 13 residues. V was pared by 7 bases and J by 5 bases, with 15 bases between. The germline V gene encodes CDR1 MNHEY and CDR2 SMNVEV (reference sequence). The clonotype originates from a human donor with alopecia areata. Sequences were derived from CD4+ T cells sorted from blood, sampled at roughly week 38, from a patient treated with tofacitinib. The V and J genes are TRBV27 and TRBJ2-7; TRBD2 is a possible D gene (6 bases). The CDR3 sequence: CASNTQEGDEQYF. The CDR3 DNA sequence: TGTGCCAGCAATACTCAGGAGGGTGACGAGCAGTACTTC.